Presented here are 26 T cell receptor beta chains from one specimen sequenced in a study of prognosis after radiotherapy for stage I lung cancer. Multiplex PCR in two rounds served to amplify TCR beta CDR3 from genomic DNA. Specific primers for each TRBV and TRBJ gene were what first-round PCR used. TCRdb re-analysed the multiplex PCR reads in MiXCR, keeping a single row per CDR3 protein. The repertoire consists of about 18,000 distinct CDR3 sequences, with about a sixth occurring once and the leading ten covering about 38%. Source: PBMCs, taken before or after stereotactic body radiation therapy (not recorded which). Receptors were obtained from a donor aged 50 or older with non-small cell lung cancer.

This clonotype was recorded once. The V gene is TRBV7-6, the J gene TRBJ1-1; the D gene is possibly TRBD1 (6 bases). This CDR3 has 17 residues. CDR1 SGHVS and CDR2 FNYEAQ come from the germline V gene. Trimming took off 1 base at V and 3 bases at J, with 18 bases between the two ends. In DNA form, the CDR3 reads TGTGCCAGCAGCTTAGACGGGGGCGCAGGTATCGACACTGAAGCTTTCTTT. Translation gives CASSLDGGAGIDTEAFF.

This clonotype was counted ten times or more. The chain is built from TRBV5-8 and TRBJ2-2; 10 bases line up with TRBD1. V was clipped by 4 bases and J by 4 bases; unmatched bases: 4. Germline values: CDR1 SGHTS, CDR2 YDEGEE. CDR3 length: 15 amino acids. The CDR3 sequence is CASSGDRGPTGELFF. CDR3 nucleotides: TGTGCCAGCAGCGGCGACAGGGGGCCCACCGGGGAGCTGTTTTTT.

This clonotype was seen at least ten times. As DNA, the CDR3 is TGTGCCAGCAGTTTAGGGACAGGGGGCTTCGAGCAGTACTTC. This encodes CASSLGTGGFEQYF. The V gene is TRBV28, the J gene TRBJ2-7, with 12 bases identical to TRBD1. V dropped 2 bases and J dropped 6; count of bases not matched to a gene: 2. Germline V gives CDR1 MDHEN, CDR2 SYDVKM. This CDR3 is 14 amino acids long. Based on the CDR3 plus reference TRBV28 and TRBJ2-7, the full variable domain is DVKVTQSSRYLVKRTGEKVFLECVQDMDHENMFWYRQDPGLGLRLIYFSYDVKMKEKGDIPEGYSVSREKKERFSLILESASTNQTSMYLCASSLGTGGFEQYFGPGTRLTVT.

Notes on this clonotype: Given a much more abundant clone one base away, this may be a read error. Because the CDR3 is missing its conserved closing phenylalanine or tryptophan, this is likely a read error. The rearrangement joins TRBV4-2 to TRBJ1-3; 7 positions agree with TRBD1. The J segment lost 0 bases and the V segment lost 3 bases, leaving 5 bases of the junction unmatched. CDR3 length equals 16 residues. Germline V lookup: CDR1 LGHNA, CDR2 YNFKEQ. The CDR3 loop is CASSQAGGRSGNTIYL. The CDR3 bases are TGTGCCAGCAGCCAGGCAGGGGGTCGCTCTGGAAACACCATATATCTT.

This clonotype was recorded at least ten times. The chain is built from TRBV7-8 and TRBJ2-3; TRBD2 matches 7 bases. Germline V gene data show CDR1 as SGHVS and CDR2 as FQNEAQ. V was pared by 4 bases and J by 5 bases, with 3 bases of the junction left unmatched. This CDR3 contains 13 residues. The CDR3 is CASSWGGGDTQYF. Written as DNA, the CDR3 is TGTGCCAGCAGCTGGGGGGGAGGAGATACGCAGTATTTT.

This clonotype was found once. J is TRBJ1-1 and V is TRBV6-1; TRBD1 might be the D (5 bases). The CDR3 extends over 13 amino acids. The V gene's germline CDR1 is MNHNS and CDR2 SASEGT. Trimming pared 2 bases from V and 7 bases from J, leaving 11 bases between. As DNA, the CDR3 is TGTGCCAGCAGTGAAAGGGGCCCACATGAAGCTTTCTTT. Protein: CASSERGPHEAFF.

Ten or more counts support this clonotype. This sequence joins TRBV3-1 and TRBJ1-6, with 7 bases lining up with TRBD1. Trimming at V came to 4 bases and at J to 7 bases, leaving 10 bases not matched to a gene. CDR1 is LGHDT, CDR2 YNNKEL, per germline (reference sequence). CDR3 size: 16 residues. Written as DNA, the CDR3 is TGTGCCAGCAGCCGAGTCCCGGGACAGCTAAATTCACCCCTCCACTTT. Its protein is CASSRVPGQLNSPLHF. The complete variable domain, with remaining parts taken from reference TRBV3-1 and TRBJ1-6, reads DTAVSQTPKYLVTQMGNDKSIKCEQNLGHDTMYWYKQDSKKFLKIMFSYNNKELIINETVPNRFSPKSPDKAHLNLHINSLELGDSAVYFCASSRVPGQLNSPLHFGNGTRLTVT.

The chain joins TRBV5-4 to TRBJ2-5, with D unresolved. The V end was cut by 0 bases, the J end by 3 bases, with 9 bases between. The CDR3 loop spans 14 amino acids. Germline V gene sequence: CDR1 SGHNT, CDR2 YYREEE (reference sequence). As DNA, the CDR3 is TGTGCCAGCAGCTTGGGACCTCCAAAAGAGACCCAGTACTTC. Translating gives CASSLGPPKETQYF.

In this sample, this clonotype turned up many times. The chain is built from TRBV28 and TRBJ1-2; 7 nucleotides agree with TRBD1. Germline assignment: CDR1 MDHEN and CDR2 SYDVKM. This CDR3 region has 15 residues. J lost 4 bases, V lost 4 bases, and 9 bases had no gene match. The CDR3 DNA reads TGTGCCAGCAGTTCTGGACAGGACTTCGTCTATGGCTACACCTTC. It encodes CASSSGQDFVYGYTF.

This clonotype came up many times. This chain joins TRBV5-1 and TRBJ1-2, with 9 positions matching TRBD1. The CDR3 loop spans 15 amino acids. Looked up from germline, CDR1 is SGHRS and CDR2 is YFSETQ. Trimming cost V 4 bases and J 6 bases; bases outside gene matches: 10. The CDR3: CASSKSQGAKDGYTF. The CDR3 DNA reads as TGCGCCAGCAGCAAATCACAGGGGGCTAAGGATGGCTACACCTTC. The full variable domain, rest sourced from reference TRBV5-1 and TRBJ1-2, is KAGVTQTPRYLIKTRGQQVTLSCSPISGHRSVSWYQQTPGQGLQFLFEYFSETQRNKGNFPGRFSGRQFSNSRSEMNVSTLELGDSALYLCASSKSQGAKDGYTFGSGTRLTVV.

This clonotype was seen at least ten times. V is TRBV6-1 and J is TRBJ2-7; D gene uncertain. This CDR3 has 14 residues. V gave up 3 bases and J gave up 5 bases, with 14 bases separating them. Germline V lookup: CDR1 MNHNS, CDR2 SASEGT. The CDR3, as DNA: TGTGCCAGCAGTGAGGGCACCTTCTGGGACGAGCAGTACTTC. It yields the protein CASSEGTFWDEQYF.

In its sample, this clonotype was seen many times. This CDR3 is CASSFTGNTEAFF. In DNA form, the CDR3 reads TGTGCCAGCAGCTTCACAGGGAACACTGAAGCTTTCTTT. This chain connects TRBV3-1 to TRBJ1-1, with D perhaps TRBD1 (5 bases). Germline CDR1 LGHDT, CDR2 YNNKEL (reference sequence). V was pared by 5 bases and J by 1 base, with 8 bases between. The CDR3 runs 13 residues.

The CDR3 DNA follows: TGTGCCAGCAGTTACTTTGAGACTAGCGGGAGGGACAATGAGCAGTTCTTC. It translates to CASSYFETSGRDNEQFF. The chain recombines TRBV6-2 or TRBV6-3 with TRBJ2-1, with TRBD2 matching over 14 bases. The CDR3 has 17 residues. CDR1 is MNHEY, CDR2 SVGEGT, per germline. V lost 1 base and J lost 5; bases outside the gene matches: 4.

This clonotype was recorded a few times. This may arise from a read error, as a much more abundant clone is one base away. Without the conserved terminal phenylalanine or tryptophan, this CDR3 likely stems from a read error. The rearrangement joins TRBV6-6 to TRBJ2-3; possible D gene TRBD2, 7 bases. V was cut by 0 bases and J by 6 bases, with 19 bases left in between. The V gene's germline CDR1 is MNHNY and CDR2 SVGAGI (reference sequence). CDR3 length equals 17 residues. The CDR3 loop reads CASSYSTWGGGLDTQYL. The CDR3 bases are TGTGCCAGCAGTTACTCGACCTGGGGGGGGGGCCTGGATACGCAGTATCTT.

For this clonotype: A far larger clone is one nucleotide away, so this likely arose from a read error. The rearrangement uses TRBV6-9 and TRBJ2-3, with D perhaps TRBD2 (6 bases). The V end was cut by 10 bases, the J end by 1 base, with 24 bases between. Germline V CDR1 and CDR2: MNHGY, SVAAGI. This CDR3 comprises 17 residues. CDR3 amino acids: CATHPFWGGKGTDTQYF. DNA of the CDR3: TGTGCCACTCACCCCTTTTGGGGAGGTAAAGGCACAGATACGCAGTATTTT.

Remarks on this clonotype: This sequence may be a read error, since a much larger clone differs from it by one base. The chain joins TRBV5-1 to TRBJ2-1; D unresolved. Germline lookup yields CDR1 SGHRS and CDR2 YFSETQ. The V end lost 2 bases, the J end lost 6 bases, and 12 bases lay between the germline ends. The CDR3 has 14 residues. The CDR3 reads CASSFGFSCNEQFF. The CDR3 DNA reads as TGCGCCAGCAGCTTTGGCTTTTCGTGCAATGAGCAGTTCTTC.

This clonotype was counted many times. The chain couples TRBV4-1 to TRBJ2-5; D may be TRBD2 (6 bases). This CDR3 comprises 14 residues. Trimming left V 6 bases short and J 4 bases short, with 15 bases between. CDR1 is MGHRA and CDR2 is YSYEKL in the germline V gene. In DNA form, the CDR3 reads TGCGCCAGCAGGCCTTTCTGGGGACTAGAGACCCAGTACTTC. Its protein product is CASRPFWGLETQYF.

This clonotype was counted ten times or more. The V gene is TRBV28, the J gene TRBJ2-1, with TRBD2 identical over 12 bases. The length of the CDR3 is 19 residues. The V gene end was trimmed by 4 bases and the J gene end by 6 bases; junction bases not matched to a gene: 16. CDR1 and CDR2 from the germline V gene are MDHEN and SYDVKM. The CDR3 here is CASSSYTPRTSGTINEQFF. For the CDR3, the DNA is TGTGCCAGCAGTTCATATACCCCTCGGACTAGCGGGACGATCAATGAGCAGTTCTTC.

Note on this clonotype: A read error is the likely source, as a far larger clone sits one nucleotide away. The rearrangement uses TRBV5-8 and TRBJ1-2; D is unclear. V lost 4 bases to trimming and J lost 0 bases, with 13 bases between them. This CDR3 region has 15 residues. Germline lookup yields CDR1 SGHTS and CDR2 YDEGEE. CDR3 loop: CASSQAHPANYGYTF. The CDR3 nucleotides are TGTGCCAGCAGCCAAGCACACCCGGCTAACTATGGCTACACCTTC.

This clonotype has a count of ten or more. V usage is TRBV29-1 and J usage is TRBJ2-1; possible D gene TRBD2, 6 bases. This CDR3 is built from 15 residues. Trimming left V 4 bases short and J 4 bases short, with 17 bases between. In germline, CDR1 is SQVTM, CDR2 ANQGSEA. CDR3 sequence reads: CSVGGFVAVYNEQFF. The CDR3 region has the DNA TGCAGCGTTGGGGGGTTTGTAGCGGTGTACAATGAGCAGTTCTTC.

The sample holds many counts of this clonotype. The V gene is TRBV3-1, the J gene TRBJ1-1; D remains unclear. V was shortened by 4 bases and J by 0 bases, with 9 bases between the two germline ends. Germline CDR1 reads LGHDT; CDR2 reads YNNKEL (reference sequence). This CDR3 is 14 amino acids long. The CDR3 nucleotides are TGTGCCAGCAGCCGAGAGTGGATGAACACTGAAGCTTTCTTT. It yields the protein CASSREWMNTEAFF.

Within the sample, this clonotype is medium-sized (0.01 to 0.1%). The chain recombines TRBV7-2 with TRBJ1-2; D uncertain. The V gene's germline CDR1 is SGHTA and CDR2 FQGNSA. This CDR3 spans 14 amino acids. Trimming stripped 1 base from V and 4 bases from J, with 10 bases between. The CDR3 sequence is CASSLGASVYGYTF. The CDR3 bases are TGTGCCAGCAGCTTAGGGGCCAGCGTCTATGGCTACACCTTC.

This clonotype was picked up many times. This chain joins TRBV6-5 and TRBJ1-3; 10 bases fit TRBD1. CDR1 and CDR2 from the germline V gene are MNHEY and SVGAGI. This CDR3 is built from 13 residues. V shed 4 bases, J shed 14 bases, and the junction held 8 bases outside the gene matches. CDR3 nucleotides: TGTGCCAGCAGTTCAACCGGGACAGGGGCCCTATATTTT. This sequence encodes CASSSTGTGALYF.

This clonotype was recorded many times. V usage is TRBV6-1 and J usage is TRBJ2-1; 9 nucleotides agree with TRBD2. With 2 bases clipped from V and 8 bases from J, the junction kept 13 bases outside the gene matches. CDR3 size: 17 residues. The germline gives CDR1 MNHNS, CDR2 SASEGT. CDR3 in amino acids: CASSELGKGLADDEQFF. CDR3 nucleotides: TGTGCCAGCAGTGAATTAGGAAAGGGACTAGCCGACGATGAGCAGTTCTTC.

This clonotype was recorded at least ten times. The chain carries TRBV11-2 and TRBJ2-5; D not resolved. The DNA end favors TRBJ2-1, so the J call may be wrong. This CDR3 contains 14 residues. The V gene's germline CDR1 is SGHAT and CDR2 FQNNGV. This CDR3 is CASSLYSKTYEQFF. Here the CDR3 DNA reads TGTGCCAGCAGCTTATATTCCAAGACCTATGAGCAGTTCTTC.

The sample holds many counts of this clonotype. The CDR3 region has the DNA TGTGCCAGCTCCAGCCCAGGGGAAGAGACCCAGTACTTC. Amino acid sequence: CASSSPGEETQYF. The chain has TRBV18 and TRBJ2-5; D possibly corresponds to TRBD1 (6 bases). CDR1 and CDR2 from the germline V gene are KGHSH and LQKENI. V gave up 6 bases and J gave up 3 bases, with 11 bases separating them. This CDR3 is 13 amino acids long.